This T cell receptor (beta chain) was captured by sequencing in a study of identical twins. This clonotype was counted between two and nine times. Via MiXCR, TCRdb re-called the 5' RACE reads, giving one row per CDR3 protein. Found here are 200,000 to 250,000 distinct CDR3 sequences, roughly 12% of them singletons; the top ten hold 3.5% to 5%. The ends lost 5 bases at V and 7 bases at J; junction bases unmatched: 4. The germline gives CDR1 MDHEN, CDR2 SYDVKM. The CDR3 runs to 13 residues. These same records also appear under a second study, on yellow fever vaccine responses in identical twins.

Specimen: memory (CD45RO+) T cells sorted from blood. This clonotype was sampled from a young woman in good health. V is TRBV28 and J is TRBJ2-5; 10 bases map to TRBD1. CDR3 bases: TGTGCCAGCAGTGGCGGGACAGGGGTGACCCAGTACTTC. Its translation: CASSGGTGVTQYF.